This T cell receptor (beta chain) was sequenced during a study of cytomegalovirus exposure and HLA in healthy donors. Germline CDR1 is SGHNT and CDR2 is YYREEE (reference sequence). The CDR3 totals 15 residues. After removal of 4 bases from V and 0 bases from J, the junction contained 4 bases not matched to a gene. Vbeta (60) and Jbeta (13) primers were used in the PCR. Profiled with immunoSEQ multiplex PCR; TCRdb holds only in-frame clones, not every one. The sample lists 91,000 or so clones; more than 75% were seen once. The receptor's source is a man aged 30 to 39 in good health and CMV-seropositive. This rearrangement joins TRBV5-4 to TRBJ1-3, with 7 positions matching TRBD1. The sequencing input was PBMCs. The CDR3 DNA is TGTGCCAGCAGCCCGGGACAGCTCTCTGGAAACACCATATATTTT. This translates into CASSPGQLSGNTIYF.